This T cell receptor (beta chain) was documented in a study of T cell responses to AZD1222 COVID-19 vaccine. Study-wide results and caveats: Spike-specific TCR depth and breadth grew after two AZD1222 doses. Repertoires were obtained solely post-peak T cell response. Along spike, vaccine-associated CD4 TCRs were found throughout, with dominance at 160-218 and 743-854.

The repertoire was sequenced with immunoSEQ multiplex PCR; TCRdb's copy has only in-frame clones and lacks some. The data hold about 94,000 clones, with 85% to 90% observed a single time. Both about-4-week and about-12-week second-dose recipients were combined. Germline CDR1 LNHNV, CDR2 YYDKDF (reference sequence). This CDR3 has 15 residues. V dropped 2 bases and J dropped 0 bases, with 10 bases sitting between them. About this clone: Its antigen remains unknown.

This chain joins TRBV15 and TRBJ1-2, with unresolved D. Sequencing was performed on peripheral blood, taken 28 days after the second AZD1222 dose. The TCR originated in an adult who received the AZD1222 COVID-19 vaccine. CDR3 sequence reads: CATSRQVSANYGYTF. CDR3 bases: TGTGCCACCAGCAGACAGGTCTCAGCTAACTATGGCTACACCTTC.